This TCR beta chain was identified during a study of response to subunit inactivated influenza vaccine. Study-wide results and caveats: Each seasonal flu vaccination may recruit only limited new T cells, authors suggested.

As regards this clonotype: The antigen is undetermined.

Per the germline V gene, CDR1 is MDHEN and CDR2 is SYDVKM. V dropped 7 bases and J dropped 4 bases, with 17 bases sitting between them. The CDR3 has 14 amino acids. TCRdb used MiXCR to reprocess the RT-PCR reads, holding one entry per CDR3 protein. Of 200,000 to 300,000 distinct CDR3 sequences in the sample, 9% to 15% are singletons; the top ten hold about 8%. The sequence came from a man in his fifties who received an inactivated influenza vaccine. The chain combines TRBV28 with TRBJ2-7; D is unresolved. The input for sequencing was non-naive T cells sorted from PBMCs, taken 14 to 15 days before vaccination. CDR3 DNA sequence: TGTGCCAGCAAACGGGTCGTGGGCGGTTACGAGCAGTACTTC. Translated: CASKRVVGGYEQYF.